Below, 22 T cell receptor beta chains from the same sample are listed, as sequenced in a study of blood T cell repertoires in COVID-19. The method was immunoSEQ multiplex PCR; TCRdb's version includes in-frame clones alone and lacks a portion of them. The table lists 73,000 or so clones, roughly 84% of them singletons. Sequenced input: peripheral blood. The receptors shown here come from a woman in her sixties or seventies with acute or convalescent COVID-19.

This clone showed up just a few times. The chain combines TRBV24-1 with TRBJ2-2; 9 bases agree with TRBD1. This CDR3 comprises 17 residues. V dropped 2 bases and J dropped 5; count of bases not matched to a gene: 8. The germline V gene encodes CDR1 KGHDR and CDR2 SFDVKD. CDR3 bases: TGTGCCACCAGTGATTCTGCGCCAGGACAGGGGACCGGGGAGCTGTTTTTT. It codes for CATSDSAPGQGTGELFF.

V is TRBV3-1 (or the pseudogene TRBV3-2) and J is TRBJ2-3; TRBD2 is a possible D gene (7 bases). This CDR3 is built from 12 residues. Germline-derived CDR1 and CDR2 are LGHDT and YNNKEL (reference sequence). V shed 11 bases and J shed 5 bases, with 14 bases lying between them. As DNA, the CDR3 is TGTGCCGTACGGGGGGCCGTAGATACGCAGTATTTT. Translating it yields CAVRGAVDTQYF.

J is TRBJ2-5 and V is TRBV6-5, with 12 bases identical to TRBD2. The junction had 9 bases not matched to a gene; V was cut back by 6 bases and J by 7 bases. The CDR3 runs to 15 residues. The V gene's germline CDR1 is MNHEY and CDR2 SVGAGI. CDR3 DNA: TGTGCCAGCAGGGCCGGACTAGCGGGGTCAGGGACCCAGTACTTC. Protein: CASRAGLAGSGTQYF.

The J gene is TRBJ1-4, the V gene TRBV6-6, with 7 nucleotides matching TRBD1. J lost 2 bases, V lost 6 bases, and 0 bases had no gene match. The CDR3 runs 13 residues. CDR1 and CDR2 (germline): MNHNY, SVGAGI (reference sequence). The CDR3 DNA reads as TGTGCCAGCAGAGGGGGCACTAATGAAAAACTGTTTTTT. Protein product: CASRGGTNEKLFF.

J is TRBJ1-4 and V is TRBV3-1 (or the pseudogene TRBV3-2), with TRBD1 as a possible D gene (5 bases). Trimming pared 1 base from V and 7 bases from J, leaving 16 bases between. CDR3 length: 16 residues. CDR1 LGHDT and CDR2 YNNKEL come from the germline V gene (reference sequence). The chain's CDR3 is CASSQAAGGMIEKLFF. The CDR3 DNA reads TGTGCCAGCAGCCAAGCCGCGGGGGGAATGATTGAAAAACTGTTTTTT.

The rearrangement uses TRBV7-2 and TRBJ2-1; 9 positions agree with TRBD1. Germline V gene lookup returns CDR1 SGHTA and CDR2 FQGNSA. J was trimmed by 5 bases and V by 6 bases; bases with no gene match: 5. The CDR3 contains 14 residues. The CDR3 region is CASRTGQGNNEQFF. CDR3 nucleotide sequence: TGTGCCAGCAGGACGGGACAGGGAAACAATGAGCAGTTCTTC. Looking up the rest from reference TRBV7-2 and TRBJ2-1 gives the full variable domain: GAGVSQSPSNKVTEKGKDVELRCDPISGHTALYWYRQSLGQGLEFLIYFQGNSAPDKSGLPSDRFSAERTGGSVSTLTIQRTQQEDSAVYLCASRTGQGNNEQFFGPGTRLTVL.

The gene calls are TRBV27 and TRBJ1-1; a possible D gene is TRBD1 (6 bases). Trimming pared 3 bases from V and 4 bases from J, leaving 18 bases between. The CDR3 extends over 16 amino acids. Germline CDR1 MNHEY, CDR2 SMNVEV (reference sequence). This CDR3 reads CASSLMAGAGSTEAFF. CDR3 bases: TGTGCCAGCAGTTTGATGGCAGGGGCTGGTAGCACTGAAGCTTTCTTT.

In DNA form, the CDR3 reads TGTGCCAGTAGTATATACGCGACAGGGTGGCAGCCCCAGCATTTT. This gives the protein CASSIYATGWQPQHF. The rearrangement joins TRBV19 to TRBJ1-5; 7 positions agree with TRBD1. Germline V CDR1 and CDR2: LNHDA, SQIVND (reference sequence). V lost 2 bases to trimming and J lost 7 bases; unmatched junction nucleotides: 8. The CDR3 runs to 15 residues.

This clone was seen once. This chain joins TRBV27 and TRBJ1-1, with TRBD1 matching over 9 bases. J gave up 4 bases and V 6 bases, and 9 bases lay outside the gene matches. This CDR3 contains 15 residues. Per the germline V gene, CDR1 is MNHEY and CDR2 is SMNVEV (reference sequence). CDR3 DNA sequence: TGTGCCAGCAGCCCAGACAGGGGGGGAATCACTGAAGCTTTCTTT. This gives the protein CASSPDRGGITEAFF.

J is TRBJ1-2 and V is TRBV6-6, with D possibly matching TRBD1 (5 bases). Per germline, CDR1 MNHNY and CDR2 SVGAGI (reference sequence). Trimming removed 10 bases from V and 7 bases from J, with 19 bases in between. The CDR3 length is 13 residues. CDR3 coding DNA: TGTGCCACTCTCCCAGGGTCGTCGTCTGGCTACACCTTC. Translating it yields CATLPGSSSGYTF.

This clone has only a few counts. The chain is built from TRBV19 and TRBJ1-6, with no clear D. The CDR3 is 16 amino acids. V was cut by 7 bases and J by 5 bases, with 18 bases left in between. Germline lookup yields CDR1 LNHDA and CDR2 SQIVND (reference sequence). For the CDR3, the DNA is TGTGCCAGTAAGGCCTTCACTACCGGGAATAATTCACCCCTCCACTTT. Translation: CASKAFTTGNNSPLHF.

This chain connects TRBV29-1 to TRBJ1-2; the D gene is possibly TRBD1 (5 bases). Trimming removed 0 bases at V and 7 bases at J, with 15 bases between. CDR1 SQVTM and CDR2 ANQGSEA come from the germline V gene. The CDR3 runs 14 residues. The CDR3 DNA is TGCAGCGTTGAAGATCAAGCAGGGCTGCGTGGCTACACCTTC. It encodes CSVEDQAGLRGYTF.

This clone showed up just once. J is TRBJ1-1 and V is TRBV5-6; 10 bases are shared with TRBD1. CDR3 length equals 15 residues. J lost 10 bases, V lost 4 bases, and 13 bases had no gene match. Germline CDR1 and CDR2: SGHDT and YYEEEE. Here the CDR3 DNA reads TGTGCCAGCAGCCCTTTTGGACAGGGGGAGGAGGTAGCTTTCTTT. Amino acids: CASSPFGQGEEVAFF.

The chain has TRBV25-1 and TRBJ2-2; 7 bases are shared with TRBD1. Germline V gene data show CDR1 as MGHDK and CDR2 as SYGVNS. The J segment lost 5 bases and the V segment lost 1 base, leaving 7 bases of the junction unmatched. CDR3 size: 16 residues. The CDR3 spells CASSEWPRQGTGELFF. In nucleotides, the CDR3 is TGTGCCAGCAGTGAATGGCCCCGACAGGGTACCGGGGAGCTGTTTTTT.

The chain links TRBV12-3 or TRBV12-4 to TRBJ1-1, with D unclear. V shed 6 bases and J shed 6 bases, with 8 bases lying between them. The CDR3 totals 11 residues. The CDR3 spells CASRRDSEAFF. In DNA, the CDR3 is TGTGCCAGCAGGCGCGACTCTGAAGCTTTCTTT.

The CDR3: CASSVQGSNQPQHF. Here the CDR3 DNA reads TGCGCCAGCAGTGTACAGGGTAGCAATCAGCCCCAGCATTTT. The chain carries TRBV10-2 and TRBJ1-5; the D gene is possibly TRBD1 (6 bases). Germline V gene sequence: CDR1 WSHSY, CDR2 SAAADI. The V end was cut by 4 bases, the J end by 0 bases, with 7 bases between. CDR3 length equals 14 residues.

This clone has just a few counts. The chain combines TRBV11-2 with TRBJ1-1, with D possibly matching TRBD1 (6 bases). The CDR3 length is 15 residues. Trimming removed 5 bases at V and 5 bases at J, with 18 bases between. CDR1 SGHAT and CDR2 FQNNGV come from the germline V gene. CDR3 sequence (DNA): TGTGCCAGCAGCCACGCAAGTATTGGACAGACTGAAGCTTTCTTT. Translation gives CASSHASIGQTEAFF.

V usage is TRBV9 and J usage is TRBJ1-3, with 7 bases fitting TRBD1. The CDR3 contains 14 residues. CDR1 SGDLS and CDR2 YYNGEE come from the germline V gene. Trimming removed 0 bases from V and 4 bases from J; junction bases left unmatched: 1. The CDR3 protein is CASSVEDRGNTIYF. DNA of the CDR3: TGTGCCAGCAGCGTAGAGGACAGGGGAAACACCATATATTTT.

The sample holds a few counts of this clone. The J gene is TRBJ2-1, the V gene TRBV29-1; perhaps TRBD1 as D (6 bases). The CDR3 extends over 15 amino acids. The germline CDR1 and CDR2 sequences are SQVTM and ANQGSEA. V was shortened by 3 bases and J by 3 bases, with 15 bases between the two germline ends. The CDR3 loop reads CSVEGTRAYYNEQFF. The CDR3, as DNA: TGCAGCGTTGAGGGGACAAGGGCCTACTACAATGAGCAGTTCTTC.

V and J are TRBV2 and TRBJ2-3; 10 bases map to TRBD1. This CDR3 contains 14 residues. The trim removed 6 bases at V and 4 bases at J, leaving 4 bases unmatched. Germline-derived CDR1 and CDR2 are SNHLY and FYNNEI. CDR3 amino acids: CASRSGQGSDTQYF. In DNA, the CDR3 is TGTGCCAGCAGATCGGGACAGGGGTCAGATACGCAGTATTTT.

The chain carries TRBV6-1 and TRBJ1-1; TRBD1 aligns across 7 bases. This CDR3 comprises 18 residues. Germline V gives CDR1 MNHNS, CDR2 SASEGT. V was clipped by 2 bases and J by 5 bases; unmatched bases: 17. CDR3 sequence (DNA): TGTGCCAGCAGTGAATCCCTACGGAGTGGGGCAGGGGGGACTGAAGCTTTCTTT. Translation gives CASSESLRSGAGGTEAFF.

The V gene is TRBV4-1, the J gene TRBJ1-1; tentatively, D is TRBD1 (5 bases). Deletions cut 1 base from V and 1 base from J, with 10 bases between. Germline V gene sequence: CDR1 MGHRA, CDR2 YSYEKL. The CDR3 totals 15 residues. The CDR3 nucleotides are TGCGCCAGCAGCCAAGTATCGCAGGGGAACACTGAAGCTTTCTTT. It encodes CASSQVSQGNTEAFF.